Reported below is one T cell receptor (beta chain). PCR was performed a second time for about 7 to 11 cycles using a sample-barcoded 5' primer and a J-beta primer mix. Each single sample gave us at least 2.5 million CDR3-containing paired-end reads. MiXCR, run by TCRdb on the 5' RACE reads, gives a single entry per CDR3 protein. The sample comprises about 1.4 million distinct CDR3 sequences, approximately 60% of which are singletons, and about 6.3% rests with the top ten. The CDR3 is 16 amino acids. The ends lost 0 bases at V and 2 bases at J; junction bases unmatched: 7. Germline-derived CDR1 and CDR2 are SQVTM and ANQGSEA. The data belong to a study of blood T cells in healthy people across ages.

The J gene is TRBJ1-3, the V gene TRBV29-1, with 7 bases that match TRBD1. This sequence was found in a man in his late teens or twenties in good health. The sequencing input was blood. This CDR3 reads CSVEDQLQGTGNTIYF. CDR3 nucleotide sequence: TGCAGCGTTGAAGATCAGTTACAGGGGACTGGAAACACCATATATTTT.